This T cell receptor (beta chain) was sequenced in a study of blood T cell repertoires in COVID-19. Original processing methods: For nucleated cells, counts were estimated from reference gene primer amplification. Some clones are missing from TCRdb's copy, which holds only in-frame ones; the method was immunoSEQ multiplex PCR. V and J calls and clone size follow that table, whereas D and trimming were derived from the DNA. This table holds almost 200,000 clones, more than 70% found once. The CDR3 runs to 13 residues. V dropped 7 bases and J dropped 7 bases, with 14 bases sitting between them. Germline V gene data show CDR1 as SNHLY and CDR2 as FYNNEI.

This chain links TRBV2 with TRBJ2-1; a weak D match, TRBD2 (5 bases). Sequencing was done on a sample of PBMCs or T cells enriched from blood (not recorded which). The clonotype originates from a woman younger than 35 who had recovered from COVID-19. CDR3 DNA: TGTGCCAGCAAAGAGGAGGACTGGAATGAGCAGTTCTTC. As protein: CASKEEDWNEQFF.